Below, 8 T cell receptor beta chains from the same sample are listed, as sequenced in a study of shared clonotypes between healthy human individuals. The assay was immunoSEQ multiplex PCR, and TCRdb's table has in-frame clones only and misses some. Counted here are hundreds of thousands of clones, 74% occurring once; the ten biggest clones make up about 9.4%. The sequenced sample was memory CD4+ T cells sorted from blood. Documented subset: CD45RA-negative fraction. These receptors were taken from a young man in good health.

The rearrangement uses TRBV6-1 and TRBJ1-1, with D unresolved. Trimming stripped 1 base from V and 4 bases from J, with 13 bases between. From germline, CDR1 is MNHNS and CDR2 SASEGT. The CDR3 contains 15 residues. The CDR3 DNA sequence: TGTGCCAGCAGTGAAGGTGGCACCCGACCCACTGAAGCTTTCTTT. It yields the protein CASSEGGTRPTEAFF.

The chain has TRBV6-1 and TRBJ1-1; D is ambiguous. Germline V gives CDR1 MNHNS, CDR2 SASEGT. The CDR3 sequence is 12 residues long. The V end was cut by 0 bases, the J end by 3 bases, with 2 bases between. This chain's CDR3 is CASSEADTEAFF. CDR3 DNA: TGTGCCAGCAGTGAAGCGGACACTGAAGCTTTCTTT.

The rearrangement joins TRBV4-2 to TRBJ2-3, with D unclear. Trimming removed 1 base at V and 2 bases at J, with 10 bases between. Germline CDR1 LGHNA, CDR2 YNFKEQ. The CDR3 has 15 amino acids. CDR3 nucleotide sequence: TGTGCCAGCAGCCAAGTGGTAGGGAACACAGATACGCAGTATTTT. Protein: CASSQVVGNTDTQYF.

This chain joins TRBV6-1 and TRBJ2-7; D call uncertain. Trimming left V 6 bases short and J 4 bases short, with 10 bases between. Germline CDR1 is MNHNS and CDR2 is SASEGT. The CDR3 spans 12 residues. This CDR3 is CASSLHPYEQYF. The CDR3, as DNA: TGTGCCAGCAGCCTCCACCCGTACGAGCAGTACTTC.

The chain recombines TRBV18 with TRBJ2-1, with D maybe TRBD2 (5 bases). In germline, CDR1 is KGHSH, CDR2 LQKENI. CDR3 length: 14 amino acids. Trimming pared 5 bases from V and 4 bases from J, leaving 12 bases between. The CDR3 here is CASSADPGYNEQFF. In DNA, the CDR3 is TGTGCCAGCTCAGCAGACCCGGGGTACAATGAGCAGTTCTTC.

This chain connects TRBV5-1 to TRBJ2-3; D remains ambiguous. The ends were cut back, 4 bases at V and 2 bases at J, with 11 bases in the middle. The CDR3 contains 14 residues. In germline, CDR1 is SGHRS, CDR2 YFSETQ. CDR3: CASSQRKSTDTQYF. The CDR3 DNA is TGCGCCAGCAGCCAGAGAAAATCCACAGATACGCAGTATTTT.

The chain joins TRBV7-7 to TRBJ2-4; weak D call: TRBD2 (6 bases). Germline CDR1 is SSHAT and CDR2 is FNYEAQ (reference sequence). The CDR3 length is 18 residues. V shed 0 bases and J shed 5 bases, with 20 bases lying between them. CDR3 sequence reads: CASSLAGTREKHQNIQYF. The CDR3 DNA reads as TGTGCCAGCAGCTTAGCCGGGACCCGGGAGAAGCACCAAAACATTCAGTACTTC.

This chain joins TRBV19 and TRBJ1-2, with 7 bases lining up with TRBD1. This CDR3 has 16 residues. Germline assignment: CDR1 LNHDA and CDR2 SQIVND (reference sequence). V shed 9 bases and J 4 bases; nucleotides not matched to a gene: 17. CDR3 nucleotide sequence: TGTGCCAGCGGAGGTGTCGGACAGGCTTCTCCCTATGGCTACACCTTC. It is translated as CASGGVGQASPYGYTF.